Listed below are T cell receptor beta chains from one sample, sequenced in a study of CXCR3-negative and CXCR3-positive naive CD8 T cells. TCRdb re-analyzed the 5' RACE reads; it lists each CDR3 protein once, without DNA. Seen in this sample are roughly 8,700 distinct CDR3 sequences; the ten most common clones hold around 2%. Sequencing was done on a sample of naive CXCR3- CD8+ T cells from blood. The receptors come from a human donor in good health. Some clones in this sample may be carry-over from other donors' samples. Both conserved end residues are part of each CDR3. The listing skips clone size in some rows; elsewhere it reads once, few, many or a size class.

v_call,j_call,clone_size,cdr3_length,cdr3_aa
TRBV20-1,TRBJ2-1,-,17,CSARDSQGASLGNEQFF
TRBV29-1,TRBJ2-1,-,14,CSVERASSYNEQFF
TRBV15,TRBJ2-5,-,14,CATSRGTGQETQYF
TRBV28,TRBJ2-1,-,13,CASSFRPSLPQFF
TRBV29-1,TRBJ1-1,medium-sized,11,CSYREDTEAFF
TRBV2,TRBJ2-3,-,17,CASSALAVIAVTDTQYF
TRBV29-1,TRBJ2-1,medium-sized,14,CSVAGQGAWNEQFF
TRBV30,TRBJ2-1,-,13,CAWRFERLNEQFF
TRBV20-1,TRBJ1-4,-,13,CSAREEGNEKLFF
TRBV29-1,TRBJ2-2,-,11,CSVILTGELFF
TRBV2,TRBJ2-5,-,16,CASSERLAGLQETQYF
TRBV4-3,TRBJ2-4,-,17,CASSQQDRGGYQDIQYF
TRBV5-6,TRBJ1-5,-,14,CASSLQANNQPQHF
TRBV29-1,TRBJ2-2,-,16,CSARTGVIVNTGELFF
TRBV12-3/TRBV12-4,TRBJ2-1,-,13,CASSARVYNEQFF
TRBV5-1,TRBJ2-1,-,15,CASSVGLEEYNEQFF
TRBV19,TRBJ1-1,-,12,CASSMTWAEAFF
TRBV5-1,TRBJ2-2,-,14,CASSSGEDTGELFF
TRBV5-1,TRBJ2-7,medium-sized,15,CASSPGTGASYEQYF
TRBV6-2/TRBV6-3,TRBJ1-1,-,14,CATRTGFGNTEAFF
TRBV29-1,TRBJ2-2,medium-sized,16,CSGYLTSGVGTGELFF
TRBV20-1,TRBJ2-2,-,13,CSAMAGNTGAVFF
TRBV29-1,TRBJ2-1,-,16,CSVVGWQESSYNEQFF
TRBV29-1,TRBJ2-1,-,15,CSTLGGGRPYNEQFF
TRBV3-1,TRBJ2-1,-,15,CASSPRTGVVNEQFF
TRBV29-1,TRBJ2-5,medium-sized,15,CSVDGAGQPQETQYF
TRBV6-5,TRBJ2-7,-,14,CASSYSPGSYEQYF
TRBV29-1,TRBJ1-1,-,13,CSVGTGGDTEAFF
TRBV29-1,TRBJ2-2,medium-sized,17,CSVVLAGSGSGVGELFF
TRBV10-3,TRBJ2-5,-,11,CAISEEETQYF
TRBV29-1,TRBJ2-1,-,16,CSVEPLTSGAYNEQSF
TRBV6-2/TRBV6-3,TRBJ2-1,-,16,CASSYLREDSYNEQFF
TRBV29-1,TRBJ1-2,medium-sized,12,CSVEPGYYGYTF
TRBV28,TRBJ2-1,-,17,CASSFVAWEPLLNEQFF
TRBV7-9,TRBJ2-7,-,15,CASTAPLAELNEQYF
TRBV29-1,TRBJ2-1,-,15,CSVGRLLEGRNEQFF
TRBV4-1,TRBJ2-7,-,13,CASSQDSYYEQYF
TRBV29-1,TRBJ2-7,-,13,CSARGTRAYEQYF
TRBV20-1,TRBJ1-2,medium-sized,15,CSARAIGQLNYGYTF
TRBV4-1,TRBJ2-3,medium-sized,16,CASSQVGAGGTDTQYF
TRBV29-1,TRBJ2-1,medium-sized,15,CSVEGTGTSYNEQFF
TRBV20-1,TRBJ2-7,-,14,CSARDLDTSYEQYF
TRBV6-5,TRBJ2-1,medium-sized,19,CASSPGLAGADLSYNEQFF
TRBV20-1,TRBJ2-1,medium-sized,15,CSAPRRAPAYNEQFF
TRBV29-1,TRBJ2-3,-,11,CSVELRDTQYF
TRBV27,TRBJ1-1,-,13,CASLYREDTEAFF
TRBV29-1,TRBJ2-5,-,16,CSVDLIRDRAQETQYF
TRBV6-5,TRBJ2-3,-,15,CASSPGTTSTDTQYF
TRBV10-2,TRBJ2-2,-,14,CASGLAANTGELFF
TRBV25-1,TRBJ2-1,-,14,CASKTGTGYNEQFF
TRBV4-1,TRBJ2-7,-,17,CASSQGSPRQGAYEQYF
TRBV6-2/TRBV6-3,TRBJ2-1,medium-sized,16,CASSYSRDRVGNEQFF
TRBV20-1,TRBJ1-3,medium-sized,15,CSARVVQTAGNTIYF
TRBV29-1,TRBJ2-1,-,11,CSVEGPSEQFF
TRBV29-1,TRBJ2-7,medium-sized,14,CSVEVVGSSYEQYF
TRBV27,TRBJ2-6,-,13,CASTQAGANVLTF
TRBV2,TRBJ2-7,-,11,CASSDWNEQYF
TRBV9,TRBJ2-5,medium-sized,14,CASSLPDGRETQYF
TRBV2,TRBJ2-3,medium-sized,13,CALGAGEADTQYF